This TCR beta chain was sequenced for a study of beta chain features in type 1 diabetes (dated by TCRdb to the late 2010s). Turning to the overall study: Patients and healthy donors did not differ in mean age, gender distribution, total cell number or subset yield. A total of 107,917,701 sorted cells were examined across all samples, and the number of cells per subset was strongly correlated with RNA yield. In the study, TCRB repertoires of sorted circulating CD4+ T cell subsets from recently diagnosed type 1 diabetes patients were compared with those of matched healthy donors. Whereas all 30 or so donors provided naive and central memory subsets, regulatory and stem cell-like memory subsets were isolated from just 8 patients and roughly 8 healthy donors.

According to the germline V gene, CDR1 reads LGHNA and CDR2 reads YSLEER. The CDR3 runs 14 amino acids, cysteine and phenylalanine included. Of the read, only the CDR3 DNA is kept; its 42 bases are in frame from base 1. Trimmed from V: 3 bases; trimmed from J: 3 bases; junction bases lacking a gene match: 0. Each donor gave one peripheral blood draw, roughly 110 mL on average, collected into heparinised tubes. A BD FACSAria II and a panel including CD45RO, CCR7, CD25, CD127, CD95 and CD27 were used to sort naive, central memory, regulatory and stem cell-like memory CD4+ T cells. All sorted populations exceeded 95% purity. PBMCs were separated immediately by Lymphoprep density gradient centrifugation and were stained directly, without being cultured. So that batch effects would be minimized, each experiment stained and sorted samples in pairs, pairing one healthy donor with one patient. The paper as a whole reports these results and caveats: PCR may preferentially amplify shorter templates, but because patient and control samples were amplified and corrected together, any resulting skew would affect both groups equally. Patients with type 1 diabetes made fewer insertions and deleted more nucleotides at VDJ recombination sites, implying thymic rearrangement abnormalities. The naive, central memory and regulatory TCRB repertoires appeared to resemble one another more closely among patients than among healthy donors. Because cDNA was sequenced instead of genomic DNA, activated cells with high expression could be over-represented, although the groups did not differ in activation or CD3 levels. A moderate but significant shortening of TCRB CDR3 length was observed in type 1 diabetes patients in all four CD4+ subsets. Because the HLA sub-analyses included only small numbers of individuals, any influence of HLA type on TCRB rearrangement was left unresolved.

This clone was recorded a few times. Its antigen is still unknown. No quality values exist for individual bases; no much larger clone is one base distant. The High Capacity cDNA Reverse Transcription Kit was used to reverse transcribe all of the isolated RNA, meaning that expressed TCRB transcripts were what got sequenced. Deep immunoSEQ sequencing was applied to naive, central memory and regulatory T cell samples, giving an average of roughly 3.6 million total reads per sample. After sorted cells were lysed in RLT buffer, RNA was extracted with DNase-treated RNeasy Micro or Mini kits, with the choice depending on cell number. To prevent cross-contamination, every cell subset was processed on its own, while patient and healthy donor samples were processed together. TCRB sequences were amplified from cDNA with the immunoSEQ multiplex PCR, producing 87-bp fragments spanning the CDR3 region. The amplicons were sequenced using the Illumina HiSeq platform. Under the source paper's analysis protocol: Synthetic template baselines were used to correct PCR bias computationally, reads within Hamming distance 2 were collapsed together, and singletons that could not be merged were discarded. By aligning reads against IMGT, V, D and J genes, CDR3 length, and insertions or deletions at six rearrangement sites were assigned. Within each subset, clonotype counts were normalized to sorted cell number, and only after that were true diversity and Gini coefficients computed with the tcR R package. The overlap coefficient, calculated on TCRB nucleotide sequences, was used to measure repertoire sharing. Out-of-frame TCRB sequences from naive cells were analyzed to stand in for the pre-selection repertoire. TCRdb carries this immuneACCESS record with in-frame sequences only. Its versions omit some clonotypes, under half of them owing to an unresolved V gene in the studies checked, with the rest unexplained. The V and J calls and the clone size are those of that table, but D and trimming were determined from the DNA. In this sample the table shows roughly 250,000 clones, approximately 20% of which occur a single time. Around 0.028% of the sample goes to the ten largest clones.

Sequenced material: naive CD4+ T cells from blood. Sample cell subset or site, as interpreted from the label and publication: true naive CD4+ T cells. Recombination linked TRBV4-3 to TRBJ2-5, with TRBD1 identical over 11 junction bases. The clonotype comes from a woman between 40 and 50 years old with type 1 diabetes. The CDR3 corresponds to CASSQGQGEETQYF. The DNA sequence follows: TGCGCCAGCAGCCAGGGACAGGGGGAAGAGACCCAGTACTTC.